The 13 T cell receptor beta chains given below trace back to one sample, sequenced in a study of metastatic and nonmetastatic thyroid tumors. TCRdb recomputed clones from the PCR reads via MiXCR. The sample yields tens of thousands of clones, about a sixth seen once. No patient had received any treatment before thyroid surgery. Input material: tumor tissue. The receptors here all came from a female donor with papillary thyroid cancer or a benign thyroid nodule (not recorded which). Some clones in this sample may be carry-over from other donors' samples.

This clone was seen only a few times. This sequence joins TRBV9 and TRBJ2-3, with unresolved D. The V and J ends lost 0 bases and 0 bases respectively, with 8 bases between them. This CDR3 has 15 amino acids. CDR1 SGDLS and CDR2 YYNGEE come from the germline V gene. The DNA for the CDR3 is TGTGCCAGCAGCGTAGGTCACTCTAGCACAGATACGCAGTATTTT. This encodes CASSVGHSSTDTQYF.

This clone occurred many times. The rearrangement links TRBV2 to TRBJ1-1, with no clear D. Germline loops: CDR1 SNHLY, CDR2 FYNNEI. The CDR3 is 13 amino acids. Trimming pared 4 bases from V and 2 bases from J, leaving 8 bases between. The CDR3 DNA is TGTGCCAGCAGTGCCAGGCGAAACACTGAAGCTTTCTTT. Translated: CASSARRNTEAFF.

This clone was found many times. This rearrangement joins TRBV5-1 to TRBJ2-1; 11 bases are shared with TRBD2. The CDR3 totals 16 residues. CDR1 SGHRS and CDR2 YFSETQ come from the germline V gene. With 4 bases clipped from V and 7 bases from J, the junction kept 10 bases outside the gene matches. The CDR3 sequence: CASSPLLAGGGNEQFF. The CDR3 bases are TGCGCCAGCAGCCCCCTCCTAGCGGGAGGAGGAAATGAGCAGTTCTTC.

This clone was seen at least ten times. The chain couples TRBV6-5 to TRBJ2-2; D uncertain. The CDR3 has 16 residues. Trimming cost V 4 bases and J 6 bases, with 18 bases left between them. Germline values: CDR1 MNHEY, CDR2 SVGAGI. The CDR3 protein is CASSSSPTTFAGELFF. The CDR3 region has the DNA TGTGCCAGCAGTTCCTCTCCGACGACCTTTGCCGGGGAGCTGTTTTTT.

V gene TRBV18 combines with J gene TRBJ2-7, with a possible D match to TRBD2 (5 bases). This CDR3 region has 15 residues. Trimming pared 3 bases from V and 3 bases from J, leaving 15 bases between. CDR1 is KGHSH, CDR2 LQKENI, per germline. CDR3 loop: CASSPVTGIYYEQYF. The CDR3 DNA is TGTGCCAGCTCACCCGTCACCGGGATCTACTACGAGCAGTACTTC.

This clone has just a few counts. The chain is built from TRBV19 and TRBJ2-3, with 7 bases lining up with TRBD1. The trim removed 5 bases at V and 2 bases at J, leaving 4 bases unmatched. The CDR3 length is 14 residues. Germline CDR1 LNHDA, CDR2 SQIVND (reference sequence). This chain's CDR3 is CASSQGVATDTQYF. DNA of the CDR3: TGTGCCAGTAGTCAGGGGGTTGCCACAGATACGCAGTATTTT.

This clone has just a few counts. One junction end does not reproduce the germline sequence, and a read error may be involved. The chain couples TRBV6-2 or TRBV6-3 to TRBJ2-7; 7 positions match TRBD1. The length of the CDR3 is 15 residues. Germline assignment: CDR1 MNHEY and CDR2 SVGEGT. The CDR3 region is CARSYRRDSSYEQYF. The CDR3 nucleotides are TGTGCCAGAAGTTACCGTCGGGACAGCTCCTACGAGCAGTACTTC.

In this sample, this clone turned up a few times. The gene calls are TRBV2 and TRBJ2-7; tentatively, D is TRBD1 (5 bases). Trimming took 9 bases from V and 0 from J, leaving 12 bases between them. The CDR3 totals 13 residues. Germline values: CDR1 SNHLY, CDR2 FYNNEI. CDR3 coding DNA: TGTGCCAGACTGACAGAGCCCTCCTACGAGCAGTACTTC. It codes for CARLTEPSYEQYF. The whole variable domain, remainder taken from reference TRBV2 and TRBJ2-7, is EPEVTQTPSHQVTQMGQEVILRCVPISNHLYFYWYRQILGQKVEFLVSFYNNEISEKSEIFDDQFSVERPDGSNFTLKIRSTKLEDSAMYFCARLTEPSYEQYFGPGTRLTVT.

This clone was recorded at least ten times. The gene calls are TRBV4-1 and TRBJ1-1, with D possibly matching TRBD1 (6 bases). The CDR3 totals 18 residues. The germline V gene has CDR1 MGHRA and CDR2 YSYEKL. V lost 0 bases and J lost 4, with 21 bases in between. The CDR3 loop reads CASSQDRAQVGQSTEAFF. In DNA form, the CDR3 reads TGCGCCAGCAGCCAAGATCGGGCCCAAGTGGGACAATCCACTGAAGCTTTCTTT.

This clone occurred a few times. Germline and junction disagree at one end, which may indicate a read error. CDR3 region: CASSAGTGVLERYF. CDR3 DNA sequence: TGTGCCAGCAGCGCTGGGACAGGGGTCCTCGAGCGGTACTTC. V gene TRBV6-2 or TRBV6-3 combines with J gene TRBJ2-7; 10 bases fit TRBD1. The CDR3 runs to 14 residues. Looked up from germline, CDR1 is MNHEY and CDR2 is SVGEGT.

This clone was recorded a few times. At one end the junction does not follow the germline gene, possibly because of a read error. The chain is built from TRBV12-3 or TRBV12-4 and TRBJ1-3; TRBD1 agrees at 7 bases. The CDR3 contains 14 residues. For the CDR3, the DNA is TGTACCAGCAGCTCAGGGACAGCTGGAAACACCATATATTTT. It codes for CTSSSGTAGNTIYF.

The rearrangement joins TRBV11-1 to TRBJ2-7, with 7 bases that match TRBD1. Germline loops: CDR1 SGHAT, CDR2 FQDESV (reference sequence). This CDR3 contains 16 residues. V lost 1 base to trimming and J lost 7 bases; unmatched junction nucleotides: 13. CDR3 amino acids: CASSLVETGPPREQYF. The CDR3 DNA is TGTGCCAGCAGCTTAGTGGAGACAGGGCCCCCCCGGGAGCAGTACTTC.

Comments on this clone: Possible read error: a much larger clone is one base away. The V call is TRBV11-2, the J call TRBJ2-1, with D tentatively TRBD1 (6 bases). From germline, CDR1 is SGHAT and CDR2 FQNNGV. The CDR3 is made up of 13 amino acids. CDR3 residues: CASSFIGGHEHFF. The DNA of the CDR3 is TGTGCCAGCAGCTTCATTGGGGGACATGAGCATTTCTTC.